Each of the 26 T cell receptor beta chains below was sequenced from the same sample in a study of T-cell reconstitution after alpha-beta-depleted transplantation in children (dated by TCRdb to the mid-2010s). The receptor library was made with PCR. These reads were obtained on an Illumina HiSeq 2500. Molecular barcoding was employed in the preparation of TCR libraries, with unique molecular identifiers being used to normalize TCRbeta repertoire quantification. TCRdb reprocessed the public reads (quality trimming at Q25 with fastp, clone calling with MiXCR) and kept in-frame beta chains. Each CDR3 protein gets just one entry, which takes the most common genes and DNA from the rows behind it. The sample yields approximately 800,000 distinct CDR3 sequences; less than 20% were counted once. 5% of the sample goes to the ten largest clones. The treatment or condition label, read with the paper, signifies: allogeneic hematopoietic cell transplantation with graft depleted of TCRalphabeta T cells and CD19 B cells.

Sequencing used PBMCs, mostly from graft donor cells, obtained 360 days after TCRalphabeta/CD19-depleted stem cell transplant. The source of these receptors is a male patient aged 5 to 17 who had a stem cell transplant for acute lymphoblastic leukemia, so the T cells may come from the graft donor.

This clonotype has just a few counts. The chain uses TRBV5-1 and TRBJ1-4, with D perhaps matching TRBD1 (6 bases). CDR1 is SGHRS, CDR2 YFSETQ, per germline. The CDR3 is 16 amino acids. Trimming removed 3 bases from V and 4 bases from J, with 16 bases in between. CDR3 coding DNA: TGCGCCAGCAGCTCTCCACAGGGCGGGTATAATGAAAAACTGTTTTTT. Amino acids: CASSSPQGGYNEKLFF.

V and J are TRBV5-5 and TRBJ2-7, with D hard to call. Germline V gives CDR1 SGHKS, CDR2 YYEKEE (reference sequence). Trimming removed 2 bases at V and 7 bases at J, with 16 bases between. This CDR3 is built from 14 residues. CDR3 nucleotides: TGTGCCAGCAGCTTCTATGGCAGCCTGAAAGAGCAGTACTTC. It encodes CASSFYGSLKEQYF.

V is TRBV12-3 or TRBV12-4 and J is TRBJ2-3; D may be TRBD1 (7 bases). Trimming stripped 5 bases from V and 5 bases from J, with 17 bases between. The CDR3 is 15 residues long. CDR3 loop: CASSRQGLREDTQYF. The CDR3 DNA reads as TGTGCCAGCAGTCGACAGGGACTCAGGGAAGATACGCAGTATTTT.

The chain is built from TRBV9 and TRBJ2-7; tentatively, D is TRBD2 (5 bases). Germline V gene lookup returns CDR1 SGDLS and CDR2 YYNGEE. Trimming left V 2 bases short and J 4 bases short, with 13 bases between. The CDR3 totals 14 residues. The CDR3 region is CASSVGEIRYEQYF. In DNA, the CDR3 is TGTGCCAGCAGCGTCGGGGAAATTAGGTACGAGCAGTACTTC.

The chain carries TRBV11-2 and TRBJ2-1; 11 bases fit TRBD2. Germline V gene sequence: CDR1 SGHAT, CDR2 FQNNGV. The CDR3 runs to 19 residues. After removal of 0 bases from V and 9 bases from J, the junction contained 16 bases not matched to a gene. CDR3 residues: CASSLDVAGGPSILGEQFF. CDR3 nucleotides: TGTGCCAGCAGCTTAGATGTAGCGGGAGGGCCATCAATATTGGGTGAGCAGTTCTTC.

The table lists this clonotype with a few counts. The chain employs TRBV7-2 and TRBJ2-5; D gene uncertain. Germline CDR1 and CDR2: SGHTA and FQGNSA. Trimming stripped 5 bases from V and 5 bases from J, with 21 bases between. The CDR3 runs to 16 residues. The DNA of the CDR3 is TGTGCCAGCAGCACCTACTACGCCTCGAAACACGAGACCCAGTACTTC. It specifies CASSTYYASKHETQYF.

In its sample, this clonotype was seen a few times. The V gene is TRBV5-6, the J gene TRBJ1-5; D not certain. V lost 0 bases and J 5 bases, leaving 3 bases between the germline ends. The CDR3 has 12 residues. Germline values: CDR1 SGHDT, CDR2 YYEEEE. The CDR3 sequence: CASSLEDQPQHF. In nucleotides, the CDR3 is TGTGCCAGCAGCTTGGAAGATCAGCCCCAGCATTTT.

This clonotype was picked up a small number of times. Germline and junction disagree at one end, which may indicate a read error. This rearrangement joins TRBV5-1 to TRBJ2-1, with 8 bases fitting TRBD2. The CDR3 length is 15 residues. Per germline, CDR1 SGHRS and CDR2 YFSETQ. CDR3 in amino acids: CASSAGTRIYNQQFF. The CDR3 DNA reads TGCGCCAGCAGCGCCGGGACTAGAATTTACAATCAGCAGTTCTTC. The full variable domain, completed using reference TRBV5-1 and TRBJ2-1, is KAGVTQTPRYLIKTRGQQVTLSCSPISGHRSVSWYQQTPGQGLQFLFEYFSETQRNKGNFPGRFSGRQFSNSRSEMNVSTLELGDSALYLCASSAGTRIYNQQFFGPGTRLTVL.

This clonotype appeared a few times. The V gene is TRBV5-1, the J gene TRBJ2-1, with D uncertain. Germline V gene lookup returns CDR1 SGHRS and CDR2 YFSETQ. This CDR3 comprises 14 residues. V gave up 1 base and J gave up 2 bases, with 7 bases separating them. This CDR3 is CASSLTVTYNEQFF. DNA for the CDR3: TGCGCCAGCAGCTTGACAGTAACCTACAATGAGCAGTTCTTC.

This clonotype occurred a few times. The V gene is TRBV15, the J gene TRBJ1-2; the match to TRBD1 covers 12 bases. Germline trimming cut 5 bases from V and 4 bases from J; bases unmatched to any gene: 8. This CDR3 contains 16 residues. Per germline, CDR1 LNHNV and CDR2 YYDKDF (reference sequence). The CDR3 DNA follows: TGTGCCACCAGCGGGGACAGGGGGCTCTTTTCCTATGGCTACACCTTC. It specifies CATSGDRGLFSYGYTF.

This clonotype was counted many times. The chain uses TRBV6-6 and TRBJ2-7; 8 nucleotides line up with TRBD2. In germline, CDR1 is MNHNY, CDR2 SVGAGI (reference sequence). Losses at the gene ends were 8 bases for V and 4 bases for J; bases not matched to a gene: 4. The CDR3 length is 12 residues. The DNA for the CDR3 is TGTGCCAGCTCCCAGCGGGGGTACGAGCAGTACTTC. This codes for CASSQRGYEQYF.

The chain has TRBV5-1 and TRBJ1-5, with D maybe TRBD1 (5 bases). V was pared by 6 bases and J by 2 bases, with 18 bases between. CDR3 length: 16 residues. Germline CDR1 reads SGHRS; CDR2 reads YFSETQ. CDR3 nucleotide sequence: TGCGCCAGCACCACACCTTCGGGACGGCGCAATCAGCCCCAGCATTTT. Its translation: CASTTPSGRRNQPQHF.

This rearrangement joins TRBV15 to TRBJ2-7, with TRBD1 matching 7 bases. Germline V gives CDR1 LNHNV, CDR2 YYDKDF (reference sequence). CDR3 length: 14 amino acids. V lost 6 bases, J lost 2 bases, and 7 bases stayed unmatched. The CDR3 nucleotides are TGTGCCACCAGGACAGGGCTCCTCCCCTACGAGCAGTACTTC. As protein: CATRTGLLPYEQYF.

This clonotype was recorded at least ten times. The J gene is TRBJ2-7, the V gene TRBV12-3 or TRBV12-4; D is unclear. The germline V and J ends were trimmed by 2 bases and 2 bases, with 10 bases remaining between them. The CDR3 loop spans 14 amino acids. The CDR3 loop reads CASSLLGYPYEQYF. CDR3 coding DNA: TGTGCCAGCAGTTTATTGGGGTATCCCTACGAGCAGTACTTC.

Regarding this clonotype: A clone one base away is much larger, so this may be a read error. The chain combines TRBV5-1 with TRBJ2-1, with TRBD2 identical over 8 bases. With 8 bases clipped from V and 5 bases from J, the junction kept 9 bases outside the gene matches. This CDR3 is 14 amino acids long. CDR1 SGHRS and CDR2 YFSETQ come from the germline V gene. The CDR3 loop is CASELAVGNNEQFF. CDR3 nucleotide sequence: TGCGCCAGTGAACTAGCGGTGGGGAACAATGAGCAGTTCTTC.

The rearrangement joins TRBV5-1 to TRBJ2-7, with D perhaps given as TRBD1 or TRBD2 (7 bases each). This CDR3 region has 14 residues. Looked up from germline, CDR1 is SGHRS and CDR2 is YFSETQ. Trimming took 1 base from V and 4 from J, leaving 12 bases between them. As DNA, the CDR3 is TGCGCCAGCAGCTTGAGGGGGCGGGAGTACGAGCAGTACTTC. This translates into CASSLRGREYEQYF.

The V call is TRBV7-3, the J call TRBJ2-1; D could derive from TRBD1 or TRBD2 (6 bases each). Germline CDR1 and CDR2: SGHTA and FQGTGA. The CDR3 contains 13 residues. V shed 5 bases and J shed 8 bases, with 13 bases lying between them. CDR3 in amino acids: CASSAQGGDEQFF. The CDR3 bases are TGTGCCAGCAGCGCACAGGGAGGCGATGAGCAGTTCTTC.

This clonotype appeared a single time. The chain links TRBV19 to TRBJ2-1, with 8 bases that match TRBD1. V shed 7 bases and J 10 bases; nucleotides not matched to a gene: 12. The CDR3 covers 14 residues. Germline assignment: CDR1 LNHDA and CDR2 SQIVND (reference sequence). The CDR3 region has the DNA TGTGCCAGTACCCCGACAGGGGAAGGGTACGAGCAGTTCTTC. It encodes CASTPTGEGYEQFF.

This clonotype turned up a few times. V is TRBV2 and J is TRBJ2-1, with D uncertain. CDR3 length: 14 residues. Trimming shortened V by 7 bases and J by 4 bases, and 14 bases separated the two germline ends. Germline CDR1 is SNHLY and CDR2 is FYNNEI. CDR3 sequence: CASKAQIGYNEQFF. DNA of the CDR3: TGTGCCAGCAAGGCACAGATAGGTTACAATGAGCAGTTCTTC.

This clonotype turned up a few times. The genes are TRBV7-8 and TRBJ1-6, with D tentatively TRBD1 (5 bases). The ends were cut back, 1 base at V and 6 bases at J, with 16 bases in the middle. This CDR3 has 17 residues. Germline V CDR1 and CDR2: SGHVS, FQNEAQ. The CDR3: CASSLEGLGTLNSPLHF. The DNA for the CDR3 is TGTGCCAGCAGCTTAGAGGGACTAGGCACGCTTAATTCACCCCTCCACTTT.

As regards this clonotype: A clone one base away is much larger, so this may be a read error. The CDR3 DNA is TGTGCCAGCAGCCCCCGGGGCACCTCCTACGAGCAGTACTTC. This translates into CASSPRGTSYEQYF. The rearrangement links TRBV7-9 to TRBJ2-7; D assignment may be TRBD1 or TRBD2 (5 bases each). The CDR3 length is 14 residues. The germline gives CDR1 SEHNR, CDR2 FQNEAQ (reference sequence). Deletions cut 5 bases from V and 0 bases from J, with 11 bases between.

In its sample, this clonotype was seen a few times. The J gene is TRBJ2-3, the V gene TRBV4-1; D might be TRBD1 (5 bases). V was shortened by 0 bases and J by 9 bases, with 19 bases between the two germline ends. The V gene's germline CDR1 is MGHRA and CDR2 YSYEKL. This CDR3 comprises 16 residues. The CDR3 sequence is CASSQDKTPPTGTQYF. CDR3 in DNA: TGCGCCAGCAGCCAAGATAAGACCCCCCCCACAGGAACGCAGTATTTT.

This clonotype was detected a few times. The V and J genes are TRBV27 and TRBJ1-2; the D gene is possibly TRBD1 (5 bases). CDR3 length: 13 amino acids. V dropped 2 bases and J dropped 6 bases, with 10 bases sitting between them. Germline CDR1 and CDR2: MNHEY and SMNVEV (reference sequence). CDR3 DNA: TGTGCCAGCAGTTTAGGGGCAGGGAATGGCTACACCTTC. This sequence encodes CASSLGAGNGYTF.

The chain carries TRBV5-6 and TRBJ2-5; 7 bases agree with TRBD1. The junction had 7 bases not matched to a gene; V was cut back by 4 bases and J by 4 bases. In germline, CDR1 is SGHDT, CDR2 YYEEEE. The length of the CDR3 is 14 residues. The CDR3 here is CASSELQGPETQYF. The CDR3 DNA reads as TGTGCCAGCAGCGAACTACAGGGGCCAGAGACCCAGTACTTC.

In its sample, this clonotype was seen a few times. This sequence joins TRBV10-3 and TRBJ2-7; D remains ambiguous. Germline V lookup: CDR1 ENHRY, CDR2 SYGVKD. Trimming removed 6 bases at V and 4 bases at J, with 7 bases between. This CDR3 comprises 11 residues. CDR3 sequence: CAISLKYEQYF. The DNA of the CDR3 is TGTGCCATCAGCCTGAAGTACGAGCAGTACTTC.

This chain uses TRBV12-3 or TRBV12-4 with TRBJ2-7; 11 nucleotides match TRBD1. The CDR3 contains 15 residues. V shed 6 bases and J 4 bases; nucleotides not matched to a gene: 8. The CDR3 sequence: CASSPRDRGIYEQYF. DNA of the CDR3: TGTGCCAGCAGCCCCAGGGACAGGGGGATTTACGAGCAGTACTTC.